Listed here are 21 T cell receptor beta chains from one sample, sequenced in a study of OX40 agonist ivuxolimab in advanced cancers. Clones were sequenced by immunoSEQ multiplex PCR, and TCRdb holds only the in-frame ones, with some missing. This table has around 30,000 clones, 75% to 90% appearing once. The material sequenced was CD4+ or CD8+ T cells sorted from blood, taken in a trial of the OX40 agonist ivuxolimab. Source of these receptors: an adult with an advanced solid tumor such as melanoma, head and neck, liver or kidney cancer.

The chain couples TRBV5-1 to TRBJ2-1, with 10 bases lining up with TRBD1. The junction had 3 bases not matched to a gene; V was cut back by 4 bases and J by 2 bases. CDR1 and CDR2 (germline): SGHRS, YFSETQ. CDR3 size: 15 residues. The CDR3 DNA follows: TGCGCCAGCAGCCCGACAGGGGGCCCCTACAATGAGCAGTTCTTC. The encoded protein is CASSPTGGPYNEQFF.

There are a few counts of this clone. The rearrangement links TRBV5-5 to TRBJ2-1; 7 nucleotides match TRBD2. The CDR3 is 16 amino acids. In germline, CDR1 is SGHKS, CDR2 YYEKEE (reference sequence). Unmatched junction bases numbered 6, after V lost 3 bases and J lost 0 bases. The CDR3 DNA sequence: TGTGCCAGCAGCTCGGGACTATTTACCTCCTACAATGAGCAGTTCTTC. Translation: CASSSGLFTSYNEQFF.

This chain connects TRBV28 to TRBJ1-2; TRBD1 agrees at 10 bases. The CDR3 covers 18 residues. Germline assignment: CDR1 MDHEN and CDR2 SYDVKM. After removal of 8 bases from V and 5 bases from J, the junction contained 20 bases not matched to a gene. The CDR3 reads CASQVRQGASRAVYGYTF. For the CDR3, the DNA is TGTGCCAGCCAGGTTCGACAGGGGGCGTCAAGGGCCGTTTATGGCTACACCTTC.

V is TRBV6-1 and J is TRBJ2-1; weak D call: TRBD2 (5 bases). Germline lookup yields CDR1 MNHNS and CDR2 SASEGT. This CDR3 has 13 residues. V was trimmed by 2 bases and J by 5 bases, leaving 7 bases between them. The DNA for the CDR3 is TGTGCCAGCAGTGAATGGGGAGACAATGAGCAGTTCTTC. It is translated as CASSEWGDNEQFF.

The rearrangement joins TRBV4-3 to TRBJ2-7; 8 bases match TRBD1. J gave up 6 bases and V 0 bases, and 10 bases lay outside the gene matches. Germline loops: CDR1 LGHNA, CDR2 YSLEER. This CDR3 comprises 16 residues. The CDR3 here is CASSQDRAGGSPEQYF. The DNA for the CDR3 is TGCGCCAGCAGCCAAGATCGGGCAGGGGGCTCCCCCGAGCAGTACTTC.

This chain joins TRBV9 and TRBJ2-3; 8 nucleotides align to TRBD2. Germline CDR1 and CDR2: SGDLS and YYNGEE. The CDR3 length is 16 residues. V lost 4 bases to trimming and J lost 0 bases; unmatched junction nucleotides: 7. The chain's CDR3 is CASSPLTGGSTDTQYF. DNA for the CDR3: TGTGCCAGCAGCCCCCTGACGGGAGGGAGCACAGATACGCAGTATTTT.

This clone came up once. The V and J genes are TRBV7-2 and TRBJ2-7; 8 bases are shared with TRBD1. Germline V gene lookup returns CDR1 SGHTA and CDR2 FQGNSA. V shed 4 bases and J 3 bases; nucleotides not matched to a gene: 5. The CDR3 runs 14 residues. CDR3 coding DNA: TGTGCCAGCAGCTCCCGAGACAGGGGCTACGAGCAGTACTTC. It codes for CASSSRDRGYEQYF.

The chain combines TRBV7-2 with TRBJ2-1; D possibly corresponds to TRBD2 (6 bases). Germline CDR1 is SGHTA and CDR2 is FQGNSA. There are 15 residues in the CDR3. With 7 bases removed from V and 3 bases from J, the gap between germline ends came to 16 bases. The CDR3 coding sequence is TGTGCCAGCACCTTTCGTAGCGGAGTCTACAATGAGCAGTTCTTC. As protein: CASTFRSGVYNEQFF.

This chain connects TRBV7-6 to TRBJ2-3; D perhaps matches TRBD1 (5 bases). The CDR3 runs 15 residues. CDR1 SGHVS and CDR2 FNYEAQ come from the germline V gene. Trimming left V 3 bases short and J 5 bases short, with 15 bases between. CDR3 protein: CASSFGQGERDTQYF. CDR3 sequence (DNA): TGTGCCAGCAGCTTTGGGCAGGGCGAGAGAGATACGCAGTATTTT.

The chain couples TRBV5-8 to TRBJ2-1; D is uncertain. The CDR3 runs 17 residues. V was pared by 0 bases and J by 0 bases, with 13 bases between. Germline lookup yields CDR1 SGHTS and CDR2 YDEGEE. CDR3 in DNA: TGTGCCAGCAGCTTGGTTGTCGAGAATTACTCCTACAATGAGCAGTTCTTC. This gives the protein CASSLVVENYSYNEQFF.

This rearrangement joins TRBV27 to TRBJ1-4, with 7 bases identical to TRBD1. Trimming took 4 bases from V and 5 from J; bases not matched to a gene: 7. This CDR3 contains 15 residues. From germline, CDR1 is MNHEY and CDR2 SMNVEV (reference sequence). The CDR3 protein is CASSSYRGVNEKLFF. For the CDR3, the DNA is TGTGCCAGCAGTTCTTACAGGGGCGTCAATGAAAAACTGTTTTTT.

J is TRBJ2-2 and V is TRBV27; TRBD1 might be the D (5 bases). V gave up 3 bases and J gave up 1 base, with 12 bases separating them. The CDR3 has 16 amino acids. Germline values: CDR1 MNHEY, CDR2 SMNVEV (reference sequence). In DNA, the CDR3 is TGTGCCAGCAGTTTCTGGAAGGGGAAGAACACCGGGGAGCTGTTTTTT. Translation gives CASSFWKGKNTGELFF.

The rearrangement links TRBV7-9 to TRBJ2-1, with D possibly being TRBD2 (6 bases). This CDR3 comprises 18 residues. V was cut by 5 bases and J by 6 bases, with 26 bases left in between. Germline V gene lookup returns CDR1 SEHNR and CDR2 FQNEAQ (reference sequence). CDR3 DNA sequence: TGTGCCAGCAGCGCCCCTACGTGGGGGACTGGGGTGGGCAATGAGCAGTTCTTC. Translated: CASSAPTWGTGVGNEQFF.

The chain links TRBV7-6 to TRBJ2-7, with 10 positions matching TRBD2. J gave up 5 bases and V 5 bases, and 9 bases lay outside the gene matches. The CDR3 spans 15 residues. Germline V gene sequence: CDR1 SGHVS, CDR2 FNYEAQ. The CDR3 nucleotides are TGTGCCAGCAGCGCGTCCAGCGGGAGGGCCAACGAGCAGTACTTC. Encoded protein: CASSASSGRANEQYF. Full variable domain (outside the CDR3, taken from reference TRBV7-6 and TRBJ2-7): GAGVSQSPRYKVTKRGQDVALRCDPISGHVSLYWYRQALGQGPEFLTYFNYEAQQDKSGLPNDRFSAERPEGSISTLTIQRTEQRDSAMYRCASSASSGRANEQYFGPGTRLTVT.

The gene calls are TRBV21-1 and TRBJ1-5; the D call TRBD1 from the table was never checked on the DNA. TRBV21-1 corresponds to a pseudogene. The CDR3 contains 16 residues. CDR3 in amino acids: CASSKPDNPGNQPQHF. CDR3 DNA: TGTGCCAGCAGCAAACCGGACAATCCTGGCAATCAGCCCCAGCATTTT.

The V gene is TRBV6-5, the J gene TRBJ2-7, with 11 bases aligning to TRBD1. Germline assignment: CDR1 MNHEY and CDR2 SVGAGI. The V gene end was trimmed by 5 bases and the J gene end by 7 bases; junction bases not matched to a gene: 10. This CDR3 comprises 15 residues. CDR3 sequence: CASSPPGTGGKEQYF. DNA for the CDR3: TGTGCCAGCAGTCCCCCGGGGACAGGGGGGAAGGAGCAGTACTTC.

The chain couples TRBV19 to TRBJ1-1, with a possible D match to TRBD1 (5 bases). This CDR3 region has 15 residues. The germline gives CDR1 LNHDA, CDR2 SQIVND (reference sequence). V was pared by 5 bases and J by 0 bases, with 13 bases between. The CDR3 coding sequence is TGTGCCAGTAGTTCAGGGCGGGGAATGAACACTGAAGCTTTCTTT. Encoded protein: CASSSGRGMNTEAFF. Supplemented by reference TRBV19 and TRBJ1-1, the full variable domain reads DGGITQSPKYLFRKEGQNVTLSCEQNLNHDAMYWYRQDPGQGLRLIYYSQIVNDFQKGDIAEGYSVSREKKESFPLTVTSAQKNPTAFYLCASSSGRGMNTEAFFGQGTRLTVV.

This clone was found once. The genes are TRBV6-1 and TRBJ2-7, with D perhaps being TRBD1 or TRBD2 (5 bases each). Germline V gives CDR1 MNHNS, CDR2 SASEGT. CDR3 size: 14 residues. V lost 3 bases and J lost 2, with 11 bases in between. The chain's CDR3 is CASSDPGPTYEQYF. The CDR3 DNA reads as TGTGCCAGCAGTGACCCGGGACCGACCTACGAGCAGTACTTC.

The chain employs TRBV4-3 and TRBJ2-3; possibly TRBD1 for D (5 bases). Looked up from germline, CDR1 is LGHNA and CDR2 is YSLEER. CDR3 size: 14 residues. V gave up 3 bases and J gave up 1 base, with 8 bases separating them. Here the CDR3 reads CASSHVGGTDTQYF. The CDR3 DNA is TGCGCCAGCAGCCACGTAGGGGGCACAGATACGCAGTATTTT.

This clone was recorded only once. Written as DNA, the CDR3 is TGTGCCAGCAGTGAAGCTCTTAGTGGCGGGAGCTCCTACGAGCAGTACTTC. Amino acids: CASSEALSGGSSYEQYF. This chain joins TRBV2 and TRBJ2-7; 7 bases match TRBD2. The junction had 8 bases not matched to a gene; V was cut back by 0 bases and J by 0 bases. The CDR3 length is 17 residues. CDR1 and CDR2 (germline): SNHLY, FYNNEI.

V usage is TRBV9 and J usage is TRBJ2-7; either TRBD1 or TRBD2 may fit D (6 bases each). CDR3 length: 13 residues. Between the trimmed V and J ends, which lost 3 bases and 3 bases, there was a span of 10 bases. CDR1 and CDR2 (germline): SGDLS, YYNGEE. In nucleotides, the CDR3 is TGTGCCAGCAGCGGTGGGGGGCTCTACGAGCAGTACTTC. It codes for CASSGGGLYEQYF. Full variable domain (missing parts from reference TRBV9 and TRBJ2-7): DSGVTQTPKHLITATGQRVTLRCSPRSGDLSVYWYQQSLDQGLQFLIQYYNGEERAKGNILERFSAQQFPDLHSELNLSSLELGDSALYFCASSGGGLYEQYFGPGTRLTVT.